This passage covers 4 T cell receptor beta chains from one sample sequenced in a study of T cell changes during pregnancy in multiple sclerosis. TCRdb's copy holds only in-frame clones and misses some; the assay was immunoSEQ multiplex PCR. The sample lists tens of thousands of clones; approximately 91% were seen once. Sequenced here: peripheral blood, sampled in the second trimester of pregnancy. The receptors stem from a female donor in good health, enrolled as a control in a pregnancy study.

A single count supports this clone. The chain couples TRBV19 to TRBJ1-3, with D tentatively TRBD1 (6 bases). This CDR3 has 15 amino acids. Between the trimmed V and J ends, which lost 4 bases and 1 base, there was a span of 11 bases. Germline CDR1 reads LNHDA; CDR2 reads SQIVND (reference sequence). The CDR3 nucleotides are TGTGCCAGTAGTAAGCAGGGGAATTCTGGAAACACCATATATTTT. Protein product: CASSKQGNSGNTIYF. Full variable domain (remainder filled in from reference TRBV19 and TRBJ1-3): DGGITQSPKYLFRKEGQNVTLSCEQNLNHDAMYWYRQDPGQGLRLIYYSQIVNDFQKGDIAEGYSVSREKKESFPLTVTSAQKNPTAFYLCASSKQGNSGNTIYFGEGSWLTVV.

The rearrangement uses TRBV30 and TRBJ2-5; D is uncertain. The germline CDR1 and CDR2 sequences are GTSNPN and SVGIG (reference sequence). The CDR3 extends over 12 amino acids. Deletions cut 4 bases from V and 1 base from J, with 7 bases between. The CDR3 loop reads CAWTSGQETQYF. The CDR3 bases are TGTGCCTGGACTTCCGGCCAAGAGACCCAGTACTTC.

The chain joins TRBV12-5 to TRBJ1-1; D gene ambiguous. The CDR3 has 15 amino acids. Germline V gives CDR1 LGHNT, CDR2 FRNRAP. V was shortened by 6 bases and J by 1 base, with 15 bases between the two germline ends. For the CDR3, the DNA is TGTGCTAGTGGCACCTCCCGCGTCGCGAACACTGAAGCTTTCTTT. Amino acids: CASGTSRVANTEAFF. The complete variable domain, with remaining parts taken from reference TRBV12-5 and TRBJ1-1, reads DARVTQTPRHKVTEMGQEVTMRCQPILGHNTVFWYRQTMMQGLELLAYFRNRAPLDDSGMPKDRFSAEMPDATLATLKIQPSEPRDSAVYFCASGTSRVANTEAFFGQGTRLTVV.

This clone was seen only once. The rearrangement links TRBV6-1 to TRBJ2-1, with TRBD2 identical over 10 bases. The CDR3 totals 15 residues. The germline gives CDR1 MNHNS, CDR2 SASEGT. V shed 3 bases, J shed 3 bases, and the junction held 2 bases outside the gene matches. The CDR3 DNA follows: TGTGCCAGCAGTGAGAGGACTAGCGGCTACAATGAGCAGTTCTTC. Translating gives CASSERTSGYNEQFF.